The clone carrying this T cell receptor beta chain showed up just a few times. V lost 4 bases, J lost 3 bases, and 16 bases lay in between. CDR1 is LGHNA and CDR2 is YSLEER in the germline V gene. This CDR3 region has 16 residues. The data are from a study of T cells in Graves' hyperthyroidism and ophthalmopathy. Amplification yielded TCR beta CDR3 regions, with RNA transcripts as the source. HTBI primers were used for first-round RT-PCR of the TCR CDR3. TCRdb reprocessed the multiplex PCR reads with MiXCR, giving one entry per CDR3 protein. Among fewer than 850,000 distinct CDR3 sequences, roughly a sixth were seen once, and the ten largest hold roughly 16%. PBMCs were sourced from more than 9 ml fresh peripheral blood.

Material: blood. This receptor was identified in a man over 45 with Graves' hyperthyroidism. The rearrangement uses TRBV4-3 and TRBJ2-1; TRBD2 might be the D (5 bases). The CDR3 sequence: CASSLEAVHSYNEQFF. The CDR3 DNA sequence: TGCGCCAGCAGCCTTGAAGCGGTCCACAGCTACAATGAGCAGTTCTTC.